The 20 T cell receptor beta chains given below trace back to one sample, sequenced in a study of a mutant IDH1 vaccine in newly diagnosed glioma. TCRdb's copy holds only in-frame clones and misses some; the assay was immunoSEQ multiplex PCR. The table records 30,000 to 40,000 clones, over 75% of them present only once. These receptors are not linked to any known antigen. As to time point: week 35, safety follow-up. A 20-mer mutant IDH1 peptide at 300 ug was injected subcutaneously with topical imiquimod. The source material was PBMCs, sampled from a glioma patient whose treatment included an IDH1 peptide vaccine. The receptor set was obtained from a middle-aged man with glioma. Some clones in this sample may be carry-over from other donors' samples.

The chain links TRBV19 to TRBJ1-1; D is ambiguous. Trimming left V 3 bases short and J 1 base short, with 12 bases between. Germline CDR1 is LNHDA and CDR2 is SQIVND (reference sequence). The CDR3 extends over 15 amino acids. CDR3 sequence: CASSMIRRGNTEAFF. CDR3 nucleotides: TGTGCCAGTAGTATGATAAGAAGAGGGAACACTGAAGCTTTCTTT. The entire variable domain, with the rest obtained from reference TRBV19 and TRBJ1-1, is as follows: DGGITQSPKYLFRKEGQNVTLSCEQNLNHDAMYWYRQDPGQGLRLIYYSQIVNDFQKGDIAEGYSVSREKKESFPLTVTSAQKNPTAFYLCASSMIRRGNTEAFFGQGTRLTVV.

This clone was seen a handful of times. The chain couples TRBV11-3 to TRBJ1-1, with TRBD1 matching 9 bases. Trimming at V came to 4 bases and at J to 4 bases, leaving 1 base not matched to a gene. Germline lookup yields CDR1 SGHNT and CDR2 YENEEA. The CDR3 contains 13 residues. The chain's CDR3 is CASSWTGATEAFF. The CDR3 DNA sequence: TGTGCCAGCAGCTGGACAGGGGCCACTGAAGCTTTCTTT. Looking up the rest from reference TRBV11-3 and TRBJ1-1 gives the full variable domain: EAGVVQSPRYKIIEKKQPVAFWCNPISGHNTLYWYLQNLGQGPELLIRYENEEAVDDSQLPKDRFSAERLKGVDSTLKIQPAELGDSAVYLCASSWTGATEAFFGQGTRLTVV.

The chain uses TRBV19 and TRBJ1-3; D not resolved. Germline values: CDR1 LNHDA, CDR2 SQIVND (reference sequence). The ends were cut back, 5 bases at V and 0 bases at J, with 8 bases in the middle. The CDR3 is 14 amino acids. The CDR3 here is CASSERNSGNTIYF. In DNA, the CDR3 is TGTGCCAGTAGTGAGAGGAACTCTGGAAACACCATATATTTT.

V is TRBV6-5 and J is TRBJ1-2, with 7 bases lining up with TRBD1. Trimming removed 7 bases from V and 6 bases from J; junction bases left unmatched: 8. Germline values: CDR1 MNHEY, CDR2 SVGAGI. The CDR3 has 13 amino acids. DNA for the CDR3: TGTGCCAGCACAGGGGGAGGTTGGAATGGCTACACCTTC. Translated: CASTGGGWNGYTF.

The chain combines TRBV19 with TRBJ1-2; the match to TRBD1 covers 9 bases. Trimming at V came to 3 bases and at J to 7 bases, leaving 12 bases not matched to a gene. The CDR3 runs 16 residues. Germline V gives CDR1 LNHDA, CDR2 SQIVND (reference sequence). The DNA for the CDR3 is TGTGCCAGTAGTATGAGGATAACCGGGACAGGGTCTGGCTACACCTTC. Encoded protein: CASSMRITGTGSGYTF.

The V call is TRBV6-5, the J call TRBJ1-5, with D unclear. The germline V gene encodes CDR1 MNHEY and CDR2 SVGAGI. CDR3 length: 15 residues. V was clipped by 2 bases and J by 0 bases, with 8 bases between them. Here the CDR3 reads CASSYRTDSNQPQHF. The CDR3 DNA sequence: TGTGCCAGCAGTTACAGGACGGATAGCAATCAGCCCCAGCATTTT.

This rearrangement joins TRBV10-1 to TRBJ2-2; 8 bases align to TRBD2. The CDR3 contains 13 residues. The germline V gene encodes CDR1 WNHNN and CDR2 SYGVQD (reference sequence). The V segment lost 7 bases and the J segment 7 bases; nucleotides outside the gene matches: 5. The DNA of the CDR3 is TGCGCCAGCAATATAGCGGGGCGCGGGGAGCTGTTTTTT. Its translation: CASNIAGRGELFF.

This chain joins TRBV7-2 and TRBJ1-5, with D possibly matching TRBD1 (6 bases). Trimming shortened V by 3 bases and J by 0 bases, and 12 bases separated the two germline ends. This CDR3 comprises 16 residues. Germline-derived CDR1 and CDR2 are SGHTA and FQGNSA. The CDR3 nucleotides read TGTGCCAGCAGCTTTGGGACACCATATAGCAATCAGCCCCAGCATTTT. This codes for CASSFGTPYSNQPQHF.

The CDR3 region has the DNA TGTGCCAGCAACAAGGGTTCCGAGCAGTACTTC. It encodes CASNKGSEQYF. This rearrangement joins TRBV6-6 to TRBJ2-7; the D is unclear. Trimming removed 7 bases from V and 6 bases from J, with 10 bases in between. The CDR3 runs 11 residues. Germline-derived CDR1 and CDR2 are MNHNY and SVGAGI (reference sequence).

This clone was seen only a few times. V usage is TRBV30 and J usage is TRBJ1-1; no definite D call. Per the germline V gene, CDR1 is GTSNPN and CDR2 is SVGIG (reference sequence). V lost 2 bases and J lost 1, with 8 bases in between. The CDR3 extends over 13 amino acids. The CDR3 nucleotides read TGTGCCTGGAGTTTTGAGGGGAACACTGAAGCTTTCTTT. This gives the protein CAWSFEGNTEAFF.

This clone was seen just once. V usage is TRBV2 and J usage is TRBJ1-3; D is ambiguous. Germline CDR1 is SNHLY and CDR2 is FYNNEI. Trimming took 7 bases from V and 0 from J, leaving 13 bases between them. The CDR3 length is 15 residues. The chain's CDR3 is CASNILKSSGNTIYF. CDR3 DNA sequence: TGTGCCAGCAATATACTGAAGAGCTCTGGAAACACCATATATTTT.

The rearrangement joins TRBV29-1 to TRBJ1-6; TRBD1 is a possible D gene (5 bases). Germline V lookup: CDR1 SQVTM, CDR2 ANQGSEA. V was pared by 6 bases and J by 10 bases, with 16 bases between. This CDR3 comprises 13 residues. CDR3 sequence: CSVARVEGSPLHF. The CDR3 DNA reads TGCAGCGTAGCCAGGGTGGAAGGATCACCCCTCCACTTT.

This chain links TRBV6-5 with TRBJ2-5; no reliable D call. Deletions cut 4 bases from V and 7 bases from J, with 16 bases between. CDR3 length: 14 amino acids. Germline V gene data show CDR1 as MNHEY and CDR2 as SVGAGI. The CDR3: CASSSPSGAGTQYF. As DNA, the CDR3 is TGTGCCAGCAGTTCCCCTTCGGGCGCCGGGACCCAGTACTTC.

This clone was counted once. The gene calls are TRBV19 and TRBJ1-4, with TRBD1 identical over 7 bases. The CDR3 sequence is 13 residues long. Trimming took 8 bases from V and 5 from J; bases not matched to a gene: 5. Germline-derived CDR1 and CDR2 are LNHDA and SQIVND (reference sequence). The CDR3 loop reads CASRGTENEKLFF. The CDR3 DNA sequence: TGTGCCAGTCGGGGGACAGAAAATGAAAAACTGTTTTTT.

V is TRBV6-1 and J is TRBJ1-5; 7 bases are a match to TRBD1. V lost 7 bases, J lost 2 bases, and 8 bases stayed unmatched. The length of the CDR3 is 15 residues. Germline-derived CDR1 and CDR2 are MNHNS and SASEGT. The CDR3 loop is CASTTTGVRNQPQHF. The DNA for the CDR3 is TGTGCCAGCACAACTACAGGGGTGCGCAATCAGCCCCAGCATTTT.

The DNA of the CDR3 is TGTGCCAGCAGCTGGAGGGGGACAGCTTTGAGCTCCTACAATGAGCAGTTCTTC. It encodes CASSWRGTALSSYNEQFF. J is TRBJ2-1 and V is TRBV5-6; maybe TRBD1 (7 bases). The CDR3 length is 18 residues. The V and J ends lost 3 bases and 0 bases respectively, with 19 bases between them. Germline assignment: CDR1 SGHDT and CDR2 YYEEEE.

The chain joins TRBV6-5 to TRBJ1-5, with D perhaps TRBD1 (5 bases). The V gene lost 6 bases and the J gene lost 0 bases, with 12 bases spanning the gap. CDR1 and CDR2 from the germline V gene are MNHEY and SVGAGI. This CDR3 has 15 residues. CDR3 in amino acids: CASRVGTLSNQPQHF. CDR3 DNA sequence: TGTGCCAGCAGGGTAGGGACCCTTAGCAATCAGCCCCAGCATTTT.

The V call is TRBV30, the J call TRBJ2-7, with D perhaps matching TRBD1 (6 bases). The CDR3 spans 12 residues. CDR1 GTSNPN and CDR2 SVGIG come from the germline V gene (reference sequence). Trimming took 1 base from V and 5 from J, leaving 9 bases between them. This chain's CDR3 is CAWSAGTNEQYF. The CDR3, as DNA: TGTGCCTGGAGTGCGGGGACAAACGAGCAGTACTTC. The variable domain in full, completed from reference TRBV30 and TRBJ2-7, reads SQTIHQWPATLVQPVGSPLSLECTVEGTSNPNLYWYRQAAGRGLQLLFYSVGIGQISSEVPQNLSASRPQDRQFILSSKKLLLSDSGFYLCAWSAGTNEQYFGPGTRLTVT.

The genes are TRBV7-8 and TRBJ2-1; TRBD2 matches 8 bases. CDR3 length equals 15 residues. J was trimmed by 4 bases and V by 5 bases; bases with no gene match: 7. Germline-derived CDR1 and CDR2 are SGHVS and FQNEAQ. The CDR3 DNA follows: TGTGCCAGCAGCATTTCGGGGGGGCCATACAATGAGCAGTTCTTC. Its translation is CASSISGGPYNEQFF.

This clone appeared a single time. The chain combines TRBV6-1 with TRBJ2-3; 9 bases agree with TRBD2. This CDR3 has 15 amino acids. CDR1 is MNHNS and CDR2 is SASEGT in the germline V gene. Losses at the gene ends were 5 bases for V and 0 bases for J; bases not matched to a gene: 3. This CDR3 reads CASSLAGSSTDTQYF. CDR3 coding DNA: TGTGCCAGCAGTCTAGCGGGGTCTAGCACAGATACGCAGTATTTT.